This record covers a single T cell receptor beta chain. Its antigen is not identified. A much larger clone is a single base away; this may be a read error. A sample-barcoded 5' primer and a J-beta primer mix were used in a second PCR of about 7 to 11 cycles. TCRdb fed the 5' RACE reads into MiXCR, producing one record per CDR3 protein. The sample holds 850,000 to 950,000 distinct CDR3 sequences, 25% to 35% seen once. The sample is drawn from a study of blood T cells in healthy people across ages. Regarding the study as a whole: Unsorted PBMCs prevented conclusive naive versus antigen-experienced comparison. Observed TCR beta diversity per million T cells went down as age went up. This fall followed a roughly linear course with age.

The germline CDR1 and CDR2 sequences are SQVTM and ANQGSEA. This CDR3 region has 13 residues. V trimming: 4 bases; J trimming: 9 bases; junction bases outside the gene matches: 12. The chain combines TRBV29-1 with TRBJ2-7; 7 bases match TRBD1. The sample consisted of blood. The sequence was obtained from a woman aged 80 or over in good health. The CDR3 spells CSVVRDRYNGQYF. The CDR3 nucleotides read TGCAGCGTTGTGAGGGACAGATACAATGGGCAGTACTTC.